One T cell receptor beta chain is described in this entry. With a much larger clone just one base away, this may be a read error. A second PCR of about 7 to 12 cycles used a sample-barcoded 5' primer and a J-beta primer mix. TCRdb passed the 5' RACE reads through MiXCR, listing each CDR3 protein once. The sample yields 630,000 or so distinct CDR3 sequences, about a third seen once. This sample is drawn from a study of blood T cells in healthy people across ages. The sequence came from a woman older than 75 in good health. Sequenced input: blood.

Written as DNA, the CDR3 is TGTGCCAGCAGCTTAATGAACGCCGGGGAGCTGTTTTTT. This encodes CASSLMNAGELFF. This rearrangement joins TRBV7-2 to TRBJ2-2; no clear D. The CDR3 consists of 13 residues. Germline V gives CDR1 SGHTA, CDR2 FQGNSA.